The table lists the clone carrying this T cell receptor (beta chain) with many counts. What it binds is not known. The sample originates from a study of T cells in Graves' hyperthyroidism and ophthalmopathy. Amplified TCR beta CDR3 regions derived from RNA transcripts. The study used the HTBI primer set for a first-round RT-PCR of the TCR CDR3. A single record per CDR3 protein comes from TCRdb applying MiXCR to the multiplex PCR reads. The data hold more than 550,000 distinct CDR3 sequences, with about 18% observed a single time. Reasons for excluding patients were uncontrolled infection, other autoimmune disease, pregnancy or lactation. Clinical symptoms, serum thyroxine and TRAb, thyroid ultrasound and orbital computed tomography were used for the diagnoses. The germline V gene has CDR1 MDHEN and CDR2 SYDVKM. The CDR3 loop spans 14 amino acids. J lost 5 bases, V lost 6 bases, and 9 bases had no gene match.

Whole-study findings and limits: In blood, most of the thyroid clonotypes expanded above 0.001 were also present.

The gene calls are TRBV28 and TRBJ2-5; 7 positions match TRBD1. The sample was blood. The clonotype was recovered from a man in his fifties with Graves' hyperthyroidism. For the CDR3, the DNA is TGTGCCAGCAGCTACCACAGGGGAGCCGAGACCCAGTACTTC. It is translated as CASSYHRGAETQYF.